What follows are 5 T cell receptor beta chains derived from one specimen sequenced in a study of blood T cell repertoires in COVID-19. Produced via immunoSEQ multiplex PCR; TCRdb's table is partial and in-frame only. The sample records a few hundred thousand clones, around 85% being singletons. Material for sequencing was peripheral blood. Source of these receptors: a woman aged 18-29 years with acute or convalescent COVID-19.

This clone has only one observation. The same CDR3 is also encoded by other DNA sequences in this sample. The chain carries TRBV19 and TRBJ2-7; D is ambiguous. From germline, CDR1 is LNHDA and CDR2 SQIVND (reference sequence). Trimming removed 5 bases from V and 0 bases from J, with 5 bases in between. The length of the CDR3 is 12 residues. This chain's CDR3 is CASSPSSYEQYF. The CDR3 DNA sequence: TGTGCCAGTAGTCCCAGCTCCTACGAGCAGTACTTC.

This chain uses TRBV6-5 with TRBJ2-7; D may be TRBD1 (5 bases). Trimming pared 2 bases from V and 5 bases from J, leaving 10 bases between. Per germline, CDR1 MNHEY and CDR2 SVGAGI. This CDR3 is built from 13 residues. The CDR3 reads CASSYQGFHEQYF. In DNA form, the CDR3 reads TGTGCCAGCAGTTACCAGGGTTTCCACGAGCAGTACTTC.

The V call is TRBV5-4, the J call TRBJ1-1, with TRBD1 matching 12 bases. Per the germline V gene, CDR1 is SGHNT and CDR2 is YYREEE (reference sequence). J gave up 4 bases and V 7 bases, and 8 bases lay outside the gene matches. CDR3 size: 15 residues. The CDR3 DNA reads as TGTGCCAGCCGAGCCGGGACAGGGGGCCCCACTGAAGCTTTCTTT. Translating it yields CASRAGTGGPTEAFF.

In this sample, this clone turned up a few times. The chain uses TRBV10-3 and TRBJ1-1; TRBD1 matches 9 bases. Per the germline V gene, CDR1 is ENHRY and CDR2 is SYGVKD. V shed 2 bases, J shed 4 bases, and the junction held 2 bases outside the gene matches. The CDR3 runs to 14 residues. The CDR3 bases are TGTGCCATCAGTGAGGCACAGGGGGCCACTGAAGCTTTCTTT. It is translated as CAISEAQGATEAFF.

V gene TRBV5-4 combines with J gene TRBJ2-3; no clear D. The CDR3 is made up of 13 amino acids. Germline CDR1 SGHNT, CDR2 YYREEE (reference sequence). V was shortened by 1 base and J by 3 bases, with 6 bases between the two germline ends. CDR3 nucleotide sequence: TGTGCCAGCAGCTTGCAGGCGACAGATACGCAGTATTTT. This gives the protein CASSLQATDTQYF.